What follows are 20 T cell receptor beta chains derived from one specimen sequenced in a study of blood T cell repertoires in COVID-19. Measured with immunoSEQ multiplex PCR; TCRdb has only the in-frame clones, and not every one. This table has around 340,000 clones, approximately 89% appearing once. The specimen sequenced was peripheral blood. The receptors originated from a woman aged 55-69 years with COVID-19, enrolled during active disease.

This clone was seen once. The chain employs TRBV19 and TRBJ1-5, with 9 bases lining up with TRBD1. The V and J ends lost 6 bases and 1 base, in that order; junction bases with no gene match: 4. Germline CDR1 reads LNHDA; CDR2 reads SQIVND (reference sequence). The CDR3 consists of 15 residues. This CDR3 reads CASRVQGASNQPQHF. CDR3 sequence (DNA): TGTGCCAGTAGGGTACAGGGGGCGAGCAATCAGCCCCAGCATTTT. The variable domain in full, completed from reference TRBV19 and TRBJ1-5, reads DGGITQSPKYLFRKEGQNVTLSCEQNLNHDAMYWYRQDPGQGLRLIYYSQIVNDFQKGDIAEGYSVSREKKESFPLTVTSAQKNPTAFYLCASRVQGASNQPQHFGDGTRLSIL.

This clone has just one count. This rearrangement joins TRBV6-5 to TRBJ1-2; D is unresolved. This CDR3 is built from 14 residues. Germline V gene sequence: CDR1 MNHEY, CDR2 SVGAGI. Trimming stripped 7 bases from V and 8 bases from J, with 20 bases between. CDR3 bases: TGTGCCAGCAATGCGGGCAGAGGGCTAGAAGGCTACACCTTC. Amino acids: CASNAGRGLEGYTF.

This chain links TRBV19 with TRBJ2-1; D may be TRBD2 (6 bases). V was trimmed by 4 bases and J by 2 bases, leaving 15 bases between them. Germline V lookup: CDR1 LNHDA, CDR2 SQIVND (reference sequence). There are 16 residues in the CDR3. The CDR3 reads CASSRLSSGTYNEQFF. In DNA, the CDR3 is TGTGCCAGTAGTAGACTTAGTAGCGGAACCTACAATGAGCAGTTCTTC.

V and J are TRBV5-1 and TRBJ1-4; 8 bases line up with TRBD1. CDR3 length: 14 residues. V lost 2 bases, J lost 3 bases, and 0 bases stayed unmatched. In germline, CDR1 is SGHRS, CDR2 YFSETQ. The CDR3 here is CASSLQGANEKLFF. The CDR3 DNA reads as TGCGCCAGCAGCTTACAGGGGGCTAATGAAAAACTGTTTTTT.

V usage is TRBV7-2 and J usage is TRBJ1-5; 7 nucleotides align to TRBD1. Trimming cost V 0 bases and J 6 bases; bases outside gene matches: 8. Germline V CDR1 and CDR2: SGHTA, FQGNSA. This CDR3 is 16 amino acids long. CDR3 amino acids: CASSLAGTANGQPQHF. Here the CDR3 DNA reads TGTGCCAGCAGCTTAGCAGGGACAGCAAATGGTCAGCCCCAGCATTTT.

The CDR3 loop reads CASSVLEGGSGNTIYF. Written as DNA, the CDR3 is TGTGCCAGCAGCGTACTTGAGGGAGGATCTGGAAACACCATATATTTT. The chain has TRBV9 and TRBJ1-3; D remains unclear. The CDR3 covers 16 residues. Germline V gives CDR1 SGDLS, CDR2 YYNGEE. Trimming pared 1 base from V and 1 base from J, leaving 12 bases between.

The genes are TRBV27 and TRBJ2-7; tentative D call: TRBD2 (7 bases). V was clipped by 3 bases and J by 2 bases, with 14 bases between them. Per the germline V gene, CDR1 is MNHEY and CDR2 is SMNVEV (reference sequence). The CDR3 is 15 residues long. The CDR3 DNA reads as TGTGCCAGCAGTTTTTGGCGGGGGCCCGCCTACGAGCAGTACTTC. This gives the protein CASSFWRGPAYEQYF.

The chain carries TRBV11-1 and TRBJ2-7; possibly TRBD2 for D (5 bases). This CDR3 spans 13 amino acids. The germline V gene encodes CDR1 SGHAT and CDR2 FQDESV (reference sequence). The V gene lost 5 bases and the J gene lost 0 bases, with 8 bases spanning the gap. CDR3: CASSPGISYEQYF. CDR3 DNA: TGTGCCAGCAGCCCGGGGATCTCCTACGAGCAGTACTTC.

CDR3 sequence: CASSPRLVDEKLFF. CDR3 sequence (DNA): TGCGCCAGCAGCCCGCGCCTAGTGGATGAAAAACTGTTTTTT. This rearrangement joins TRBV10-2 to TRBJ1-4; unclear D gene. The germline gives CDR1 WSHSY, CDR2 SAAADI. CDR3 length equals 14 residues. V was shortened by 6 bases and J by 6 bases, with 14 bases between the two germline ends.

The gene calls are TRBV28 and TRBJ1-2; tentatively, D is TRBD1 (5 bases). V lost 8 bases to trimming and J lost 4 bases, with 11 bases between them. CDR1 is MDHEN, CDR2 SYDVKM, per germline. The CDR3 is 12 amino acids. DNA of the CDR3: TGTGCCAGCTGGGGGGTCGTCTATGGCTACACCTTC. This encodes CASWGVVYGYTF.

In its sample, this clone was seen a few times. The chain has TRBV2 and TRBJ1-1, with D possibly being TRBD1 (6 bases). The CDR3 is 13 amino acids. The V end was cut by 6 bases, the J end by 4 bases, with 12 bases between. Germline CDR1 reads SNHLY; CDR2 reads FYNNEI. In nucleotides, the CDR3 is TGTGCCAGCAGCGATACAGGGTTCACTGAAGCTTTCTTT. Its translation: CASSDTGFTEAFF.

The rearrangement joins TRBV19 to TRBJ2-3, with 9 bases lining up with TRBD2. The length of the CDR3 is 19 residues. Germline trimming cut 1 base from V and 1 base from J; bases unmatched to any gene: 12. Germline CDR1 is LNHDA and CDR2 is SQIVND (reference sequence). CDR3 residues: CASSIGGDWASGGTDTQYF. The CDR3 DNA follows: TGTGCCAGTAGTATAGGAGGTGATTGGGCTAGCGGGGGCACAGATACGCAGTATTTT. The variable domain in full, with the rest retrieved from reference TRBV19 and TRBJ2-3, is DGGITQSPKYLFRKEGQNVTLSCEQNLNHDAMYWYRQDPGQGLRLIYYSQIVNDFQKGDIAEGYSVSREKKESFPLTVTSAQKNPTAFYLCASSIGGDWASGGTDTQYFGPGTRLTVL.

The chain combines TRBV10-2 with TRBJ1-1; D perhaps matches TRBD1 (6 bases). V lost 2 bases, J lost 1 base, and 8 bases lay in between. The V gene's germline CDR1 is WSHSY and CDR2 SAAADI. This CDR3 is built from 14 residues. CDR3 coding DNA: TGCGCCAGCAGTGAGACAGGGCCGAACACTGAAGCTTTCTTT. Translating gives CASSETGPNTEAFF.

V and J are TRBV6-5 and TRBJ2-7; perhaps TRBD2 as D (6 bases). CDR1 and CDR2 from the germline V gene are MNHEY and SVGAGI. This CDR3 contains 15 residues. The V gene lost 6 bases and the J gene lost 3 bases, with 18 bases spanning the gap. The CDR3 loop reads CASSLRSGILYEQYF. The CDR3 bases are TGTGCCAGCAGCCTGCGTAGCGGAATACTCTACGAGCAGTACTTC.

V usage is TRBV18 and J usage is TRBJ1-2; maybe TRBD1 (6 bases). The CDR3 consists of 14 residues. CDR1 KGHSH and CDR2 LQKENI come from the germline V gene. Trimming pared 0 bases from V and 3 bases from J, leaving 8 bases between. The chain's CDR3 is CASSPPGQYYGYTF. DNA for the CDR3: TGTGCCAGCTCACCACCCGGACAGTACTATGGCTACACCTTC.

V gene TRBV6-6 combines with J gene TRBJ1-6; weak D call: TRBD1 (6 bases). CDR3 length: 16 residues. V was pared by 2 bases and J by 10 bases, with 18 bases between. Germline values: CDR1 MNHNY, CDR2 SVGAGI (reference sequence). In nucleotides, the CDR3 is TGTGCCAGCAGTTACGGCGGGCAGGGGAATCGGTCACCCCTCCACTTT. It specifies CASSYGGQGNRSPLHF.

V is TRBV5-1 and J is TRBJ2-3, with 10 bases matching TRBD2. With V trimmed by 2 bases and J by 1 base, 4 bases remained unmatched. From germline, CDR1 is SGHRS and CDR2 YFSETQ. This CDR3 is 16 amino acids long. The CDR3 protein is CASSLPLAGGTDTQYF. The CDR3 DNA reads TGCGCCAGCAGCTTACCTCTAGCGGGGGGCACAGATACGCAGTATTTT.

In nucleotides, the CDR3 is TGTGCCAGCAGCGCAACACAGAACACTGAAGCTTTCTTT. It translates to CASSATQNTEAFF. This chain uses TRBV5-8 with TRBJ1-1, with no clear D. The germline gives CDR1 SGHTS, CDR2 YDEGEE. Trimming took 4 bases from V and 1 from J, leaving 8 bases between them. The CDR3 contains 13 residues. Full variable domain (outside the CDR3, taken from reference TRBV5-8 and TRBJ1-1): EAGVTQSPTHLIKTRGQQATLRCSPISGHTSVYWYQQALGLGLQFLLWYDEGEERNRGNFPPRFSGRQFPNYSSELNVNALELEDSALYLCASSATQNTEAFFGQGTRLTVV.

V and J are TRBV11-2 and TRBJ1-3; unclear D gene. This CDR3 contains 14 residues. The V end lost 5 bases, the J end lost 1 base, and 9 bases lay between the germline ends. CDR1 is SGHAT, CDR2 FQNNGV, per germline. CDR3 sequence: CASSPRGSGNTIYF. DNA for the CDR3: TGTGCCAGCAGCCCCCGAGGGTCTGGAAACACCATATATTTT.

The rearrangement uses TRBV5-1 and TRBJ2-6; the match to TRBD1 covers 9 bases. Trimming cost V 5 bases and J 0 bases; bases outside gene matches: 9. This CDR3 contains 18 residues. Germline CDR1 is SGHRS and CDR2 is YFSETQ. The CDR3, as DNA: TGCGCCAGCAGAACGTTAGGGACAGGGACCTCTGGGGCCAACGTCCTGACTTTC. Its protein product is CASRTLGTGTSGANVLTF.